Shown below are 2 T cell receptor beta chains from a single sample sequenced in a study of cytomegalovirus exposure and HLA in healthy donors. Primers: 60 Vbeta forward and 13 Jbeta reverse. Method: immunoSEQ multiplex PCR; TCRdb's copy keeps in-frame clones and lacks some. The sample contains more than 90,000 clones, roughly 60% of which appear only once. The sample was PBMCs. All receptors come from a boy aged 5-17 years in good health and CMV-seropositive.

This clone was recorded a few times. V gene TRBV2 combines with J gene TRBJ1-3; possible D gene TRBD1, 5 bases. V shed 3 bases and J shed 1 base, with 7 bases lying between them. Germline CDR1 is SNHLY and CDR2 is FYNNEI. CDR3 size: 14 residues. The CDR3 protein is CASSDRVSGNTIYF. The CDR3 DNA reads as TGTGCCAGCAGTGACAGGGTTTCTGGAAACACCATATATTTT.

The V and J genes are TRBV7-8 and TRBJ1-2; 7 bases agree with TRBD1. Germline CDR1 SGHVS, CDR2 FQNEAQ. The CDR3 sequence is 15 residues long. The V gene end was trimmed by 1 base and the J gene end by 1 base; junction bases not matched to a gene: 3. This CDR3 reads CASSLEGADNYGYTF. The CDR3 DNA reads TGTGCCAGCAGCTTAGAGGGGGCGGATAACTATGGCTACACCTTC.